The following is a T cell receptor beta chain sequence with its context. Its antigen is not yet known. Per-base qualities were not stored, and no clone one base away is much larger. The data were obtained in a study of T cell responses to AZD1222 COVID-19 vaccine listed by TCRdb under 2021. Broadly, across the study: Because spike-specific TCR depth and breadth did not differ between the two schedules, AZD1222 recipients who got a second dose at roughly 4 weeks were pooled with those who got a second dose at roughly 12 weeks. A total of more than 230 trial participants underwent TCR sequencing, of whom 207 received two doses of AZD1222 and about 25 received two doses of the MenACWY control vaccine. Trial participants were enrolled into age subgroups of 18-55, 56-69 and 70-plus years, which contained roughly 150, 30 and 60 TCR-sequenced participants, respectively. What the work shows at the level of the full study, not this receptor alone: Epitopes outside the regions mutated in the B.1.351 and B.1.1.7 variants were reportedly recognized by nearly half of the unique spike-specific TCRs. Conclusions about previously exposed vaccinees are limited, since just a handful of AZD1222 recipients were seropositive for SARS-CoV-2 at baseline. The 56-69-year group was small, and its depth increase did not reach significance, likely because of low power. Spike-specific TCR breadth and depth rose significantly after two AZD1222 doses compared with day 0 and with MenACWY recipients. Participants were mostly white British, with more females than males. The authors suggested clonal diversity may have been underestimated. Because no day 14 peak-response samples were available, the repertoires could be characterized only after the peak T cell response. The vaccine-associated CD4 TCRs covered the entire spike protein, and the dominant responses fell in regions 160-218 and 743-854.

The CDR3 runs 15 residues from the cysteine to the phenylalanine. Only the CDR3 part of the read is kept: 45 bases, read in frame from the first base. Compared with germline, V lacks 8 bases and J lacks 3 bases; bases without a gene match: 13. The germline V gene supplies CDR1 SNHLY and CDR2 FYNNEI. The CDR3 regions of human TCRbeta chains were analyzed by immunosequencing. The authors' pipeline ran thus. Repertoire TCRs were matched against a reference library of SARS-CoV-2-specific TCRs generated with the MIRA antigen-specificity platform. Breadth was defined as the fraction of unique TCRs that were SARS-CoV-2-associated, and depth was defined as the fraction of total T cells that were SARS-CoV-2-associated. Using the MIRA data, every spike-specific TCR was mapped to the spike region that the TCR reacted to and assigned to either a CD4 or a CD8 class. Log10-transformed breadth and depth values were compared by one-way ANOVA with Sidak's multiple comparisons tests. TCRdb obtained this table from immuneACCESS and retained in-frame rearrangements with V and J assigned. These tables miss some clones; where compared with another copy, unresolved V genes account for less than half of the shortfall, and the remainder is unexplained. The V and J calls and clone size are taken from that table; D and trimming were inferred from the DNA. Within this sample are some 110,000 clones, with around 88% of them counted one time only. Of the sample, just over 9.5% is held by the ten largest clones.

Per the publication, the time point label means: baseline before first vaccination. Samples from vaccinated people were obtained from the UK trials COV001 and COV002, which included a single-blind randomized controlled phase 2/3 trial of AZD1222 (ChAdOx1 nCoV-19) in healthy adults. For TCRbeta chain sequencing, PBMC samples were collected from trial participants at day 0 and at day 28 after the second dose. The input for sequencing was peripheral blood, taken on day 0 of AZD1222 vaccination. The TCR originated in an adult in good health. The sequence is built from TRBV2 and TRBJ2-7, and TRBD2 matches 7 of the central bases. The CDR3 here reads CASRGEVADLYEQYF. The DNA is TGTGCCAGCCGGGGGGAGGTAGCGGACCTCTACGAGCAGTACTTC.